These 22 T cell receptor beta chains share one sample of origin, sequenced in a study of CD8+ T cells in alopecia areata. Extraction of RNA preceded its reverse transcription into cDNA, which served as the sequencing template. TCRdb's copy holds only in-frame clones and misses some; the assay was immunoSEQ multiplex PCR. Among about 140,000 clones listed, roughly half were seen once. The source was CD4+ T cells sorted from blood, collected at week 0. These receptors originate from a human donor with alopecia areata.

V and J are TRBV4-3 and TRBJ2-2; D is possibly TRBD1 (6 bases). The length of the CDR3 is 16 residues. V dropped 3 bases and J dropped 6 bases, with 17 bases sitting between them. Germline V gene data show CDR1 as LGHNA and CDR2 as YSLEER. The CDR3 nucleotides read TGCGCCAGCAGCCAGGACTCTCGTAACAGGGCCGGGGAGCTGTTTTTT. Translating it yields CASSQDSRNRAGELFF.

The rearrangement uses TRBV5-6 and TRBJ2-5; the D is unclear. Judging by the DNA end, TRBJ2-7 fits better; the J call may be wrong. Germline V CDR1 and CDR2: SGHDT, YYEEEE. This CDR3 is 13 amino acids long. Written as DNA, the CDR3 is TGTGCCAGCAGCTCCTTCGGGTCCTACGAGCAGTACTTC. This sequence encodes CASSSFGSYEQYF.

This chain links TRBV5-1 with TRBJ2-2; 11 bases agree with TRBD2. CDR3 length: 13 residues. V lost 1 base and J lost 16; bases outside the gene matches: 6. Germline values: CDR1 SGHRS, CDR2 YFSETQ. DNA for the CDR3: TGCGCCAGCAGCTTGACTAGCGGGAGCGGTTGGTTTTTT. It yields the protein CASSLTSGSGWFF.

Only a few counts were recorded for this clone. Here the CDR3 reads CASSYDIAGGSYEQYF. For the CDR3, the DNA is TGTGCCAGCAGTTACGATATAGCGGGAGGCTCCTACGAGCAGTACTTC. This chain connects TRBV7-2 to TRBJ2-7; 10 bases are a match to TRBD2. Trimming took 6 bases from V and 0 from J; bases not matched to a gene: 8. Germline CDR1 is SGHTA and CDR2 is FQGNSA. The CDR3 runs 16 residues.

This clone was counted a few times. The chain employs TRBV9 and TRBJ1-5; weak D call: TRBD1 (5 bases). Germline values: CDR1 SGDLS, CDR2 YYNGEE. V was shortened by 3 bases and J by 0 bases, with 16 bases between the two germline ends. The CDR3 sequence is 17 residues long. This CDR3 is CASSAGHRPDSNQPQHF. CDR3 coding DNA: TGTGCCAGCAGCGCCGGCCACAGGCCCGATAGCAATCAGCCCCAGCATTTT. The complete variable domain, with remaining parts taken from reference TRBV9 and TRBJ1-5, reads DSGVTQTPKHLITATGQRVTLRCSPRSGDLSVYWYQQSLDQGLQFLIQYYNGEERAKGNILERFSAQQFPDLHSELNLSSLELGDSALYFCASSAGHRPDSNQPQHFGDGTRLSIL.

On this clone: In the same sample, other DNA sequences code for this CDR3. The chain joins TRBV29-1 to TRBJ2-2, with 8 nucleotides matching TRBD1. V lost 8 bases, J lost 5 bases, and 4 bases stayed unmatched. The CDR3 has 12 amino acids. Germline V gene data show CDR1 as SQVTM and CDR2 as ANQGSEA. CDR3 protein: CSTRQGTGELFF. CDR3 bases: TGCAGCACACGACAGGGGACCGGGGAGCTGTTTTTT.

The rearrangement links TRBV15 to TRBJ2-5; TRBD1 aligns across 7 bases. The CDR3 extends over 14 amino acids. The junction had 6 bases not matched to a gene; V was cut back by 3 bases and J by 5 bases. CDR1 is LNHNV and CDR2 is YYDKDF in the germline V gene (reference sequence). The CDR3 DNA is TGTGCCACCAGCAGCCCCGACAGGGCGGAGACCCAGTACTTC. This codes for CATSSPDRAETQYF. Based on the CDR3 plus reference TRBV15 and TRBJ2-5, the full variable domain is DAMVIQNPRYQVTQFGKPVTLSCSQTLNHNVMYWYQQKSSQAPKLLFHYYDKDFNNEADTPDNFQSRRPNTSFCFLDIRSPGLGDTAMYLCATSSPDRAETQYFGPGTRLLVL.

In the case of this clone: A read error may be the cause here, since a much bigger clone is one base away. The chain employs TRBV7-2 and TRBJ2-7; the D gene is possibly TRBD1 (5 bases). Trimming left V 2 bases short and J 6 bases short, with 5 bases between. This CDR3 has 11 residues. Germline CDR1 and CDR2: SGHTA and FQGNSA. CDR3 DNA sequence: TGTGCCAGCAGCTTAAGGGGCGAGCAGTACTTC. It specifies CASSLRGEQYF.

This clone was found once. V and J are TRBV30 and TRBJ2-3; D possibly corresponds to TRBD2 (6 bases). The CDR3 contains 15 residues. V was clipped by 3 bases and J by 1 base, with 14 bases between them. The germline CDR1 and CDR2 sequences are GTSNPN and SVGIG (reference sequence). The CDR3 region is CAWSAWGGGTDTQYF. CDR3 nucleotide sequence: TGTGCCTGGAGCGCGTGGGGAGGCGGCACAGATACGCAGTATTTT.

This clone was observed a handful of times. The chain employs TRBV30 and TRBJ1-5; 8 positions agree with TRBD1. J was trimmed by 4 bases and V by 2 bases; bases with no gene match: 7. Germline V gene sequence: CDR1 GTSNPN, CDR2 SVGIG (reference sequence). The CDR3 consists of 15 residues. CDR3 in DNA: TGTGCCTGGAGTATCGGGACAGGCGGGAATCAGCCCCAGCATTTT. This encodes CAWSIGTGGNQPQHF.

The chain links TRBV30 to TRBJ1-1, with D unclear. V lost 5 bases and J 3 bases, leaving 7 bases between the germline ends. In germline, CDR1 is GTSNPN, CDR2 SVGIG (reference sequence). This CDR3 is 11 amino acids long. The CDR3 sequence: CAWGEDTEAFF. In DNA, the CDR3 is TGTGCCTGGGGTGAAGACACTGAAGCTTTCTTT.

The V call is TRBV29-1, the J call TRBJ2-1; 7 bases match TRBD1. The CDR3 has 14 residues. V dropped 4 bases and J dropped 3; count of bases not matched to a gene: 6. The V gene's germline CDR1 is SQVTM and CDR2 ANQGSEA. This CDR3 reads CSVGEGGYYNEQFF. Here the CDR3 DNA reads TGCAGCGTTGGTGAAGGGGGCTACTACAATGAGCAGTTCTTC.

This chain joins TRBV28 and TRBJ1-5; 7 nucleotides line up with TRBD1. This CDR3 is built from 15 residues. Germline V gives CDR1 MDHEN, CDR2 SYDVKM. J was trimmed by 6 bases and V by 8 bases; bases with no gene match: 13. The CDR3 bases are TGTGCCAGCTATAATCTCGACAGGGAAGGTCAGCCCCAGCATTTT. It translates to CASYNLDREGQPQHF.

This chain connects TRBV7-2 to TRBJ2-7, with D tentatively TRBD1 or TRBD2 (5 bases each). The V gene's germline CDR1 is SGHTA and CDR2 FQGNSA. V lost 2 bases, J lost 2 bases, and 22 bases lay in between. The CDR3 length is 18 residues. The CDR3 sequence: CASSLRFFSGTAPYEQYF. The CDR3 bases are TGTGCCAGCAGCTTAAGGTTCTTTTCCGGGACCGCCCCCTACGAGCAGTACTTC.

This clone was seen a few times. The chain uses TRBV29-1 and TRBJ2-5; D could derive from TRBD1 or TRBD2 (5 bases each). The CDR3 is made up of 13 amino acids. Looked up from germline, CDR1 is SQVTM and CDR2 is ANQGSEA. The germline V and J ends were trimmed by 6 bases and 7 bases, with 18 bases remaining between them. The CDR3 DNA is TGCAGCGTGGAGACAGCACTCCGGGGGACCCAGTACTTC. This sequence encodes CSVETALRGTQYF.

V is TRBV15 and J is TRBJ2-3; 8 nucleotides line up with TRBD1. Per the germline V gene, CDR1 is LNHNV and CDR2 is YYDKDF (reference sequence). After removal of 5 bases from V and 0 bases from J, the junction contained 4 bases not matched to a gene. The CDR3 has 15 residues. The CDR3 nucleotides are TGTGCCACCAGCGCCGGACAGGGTAGCACAGATACGCAGTATTTT. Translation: CATSAGQGSTDTQYF.

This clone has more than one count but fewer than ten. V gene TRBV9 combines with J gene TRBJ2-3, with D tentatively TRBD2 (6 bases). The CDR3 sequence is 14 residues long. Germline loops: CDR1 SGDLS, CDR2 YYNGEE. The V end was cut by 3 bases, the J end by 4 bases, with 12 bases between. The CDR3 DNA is TGTGCCAGCAGCGGCGGGATGGGAGCAGATACGCAGTATTTT. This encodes CASSGGMGADTQYF.

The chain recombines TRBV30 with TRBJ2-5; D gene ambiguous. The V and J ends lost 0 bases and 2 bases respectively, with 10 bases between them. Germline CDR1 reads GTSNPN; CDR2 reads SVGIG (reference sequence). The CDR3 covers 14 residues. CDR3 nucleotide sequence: TGTGCCTGGAGTGTCAGGCCCGGGCAAGAGACCCAGTACTTC. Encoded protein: CAWSVRPGQETQYF.

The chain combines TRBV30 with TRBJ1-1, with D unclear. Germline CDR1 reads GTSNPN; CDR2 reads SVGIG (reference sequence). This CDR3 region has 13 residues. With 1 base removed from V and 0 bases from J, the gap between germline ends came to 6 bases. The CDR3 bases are TGTGCCTGGAGTGGTATATTGAACACTGAAGCTTTCTTT. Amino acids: CAWSGILNTEAFF.

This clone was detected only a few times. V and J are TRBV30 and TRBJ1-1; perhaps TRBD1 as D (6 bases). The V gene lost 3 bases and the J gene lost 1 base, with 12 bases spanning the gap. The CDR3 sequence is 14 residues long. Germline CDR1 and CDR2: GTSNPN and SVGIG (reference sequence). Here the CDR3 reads CAWSRGHQNTEAFF. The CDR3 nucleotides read TGTGCCTGGAGCCGGGGACACCAGAACACTGAAGCTTTCTTT.

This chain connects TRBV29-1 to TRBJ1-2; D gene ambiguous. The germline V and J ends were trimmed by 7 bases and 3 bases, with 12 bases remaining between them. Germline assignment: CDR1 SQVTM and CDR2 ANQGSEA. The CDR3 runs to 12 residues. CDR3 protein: CSGLAGDYGYTF. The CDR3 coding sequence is TGCAGCGGGCTTGCGGGAGACTATGGCTACACCTTC. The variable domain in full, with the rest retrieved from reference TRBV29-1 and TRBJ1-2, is SAVISQKPSRDICQRGTSLTIQCQVDSQVTMMFWYRQQPGQSLTLIATANQGSEATYESGFVIDKFPISRPNLTFSTLTVSNMSPEDSSIYLCSGLAGDYGYTFGSGTRLTVV.

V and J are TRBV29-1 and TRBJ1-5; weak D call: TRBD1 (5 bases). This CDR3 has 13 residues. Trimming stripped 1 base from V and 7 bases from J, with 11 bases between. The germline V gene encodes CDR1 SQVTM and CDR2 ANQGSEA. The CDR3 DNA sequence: TGCAGCGTTGAAGGGGGACTGGGACAGCCCCAGCATTTT. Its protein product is CSVEGGLGQPQHF.